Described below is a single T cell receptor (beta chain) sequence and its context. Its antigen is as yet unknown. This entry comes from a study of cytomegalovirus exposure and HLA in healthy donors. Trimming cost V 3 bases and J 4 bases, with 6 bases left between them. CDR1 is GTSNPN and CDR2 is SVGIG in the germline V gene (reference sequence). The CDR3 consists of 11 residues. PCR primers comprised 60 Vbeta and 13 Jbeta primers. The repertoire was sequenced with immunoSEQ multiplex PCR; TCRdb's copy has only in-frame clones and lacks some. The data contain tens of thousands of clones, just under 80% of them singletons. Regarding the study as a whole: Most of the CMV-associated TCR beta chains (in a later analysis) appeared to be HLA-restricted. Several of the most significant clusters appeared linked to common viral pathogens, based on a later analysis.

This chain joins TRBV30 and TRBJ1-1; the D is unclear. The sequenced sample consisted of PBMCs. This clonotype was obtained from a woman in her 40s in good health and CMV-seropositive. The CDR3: CAWRYTTEAFF. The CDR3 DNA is TGTGCCTGGAGGTACACCACTGAAGCTTTCTTT.